One sample yielded the 2 T cell receptor beta chains listed below, sequenced in a study of blood T cell repertoires in COVID-19. Sequenced by immunoSEQ multiplex PCR; TCRdb stores in-frame clones only, minus some. Of some 130,000 clones listed, around nine tenths are singletons. The sample consisted of peripheral blood. Every receptor here comes from a man aged 55 to 70 with COVID-19, enrolled during active disease.

The V gene is TRBV18, the J gene TRBJ2-5, with 7 bases aligning to TRBD1. The germline V gene encodes CDR1 KGHSH and CDR2 LQKENI. The CDR3 is made up of 15 amino acids. V lost 3 bases to trimming and J lost 2 bases; unmatched junction nucleotides: 6. This CDR3 reads CASSPETGRQETQYF. The CDR3, as DNA: TGTGCCAGCTCACCTGAGACAGGGCGGCAAGAGACCCAGTACTTC.

The chain recombines TRBV4-2 with TRBJ2-3, with 10 positions matching TRBD2. V shed 0 bases and J 5 bases; nucleotides not matched to a gene: 5. The germline CDR1 and CDR2 sequences are LGHNA and YNFKEQ. This CDR3 region has 16 residues. This CDR3 is CASSQDLAGGGDTQYF. The CDR3 bases are TGTGCCAGCAGCCAAGACTTAGCGGGAGGCGGAGATACGCAGTATTTT.